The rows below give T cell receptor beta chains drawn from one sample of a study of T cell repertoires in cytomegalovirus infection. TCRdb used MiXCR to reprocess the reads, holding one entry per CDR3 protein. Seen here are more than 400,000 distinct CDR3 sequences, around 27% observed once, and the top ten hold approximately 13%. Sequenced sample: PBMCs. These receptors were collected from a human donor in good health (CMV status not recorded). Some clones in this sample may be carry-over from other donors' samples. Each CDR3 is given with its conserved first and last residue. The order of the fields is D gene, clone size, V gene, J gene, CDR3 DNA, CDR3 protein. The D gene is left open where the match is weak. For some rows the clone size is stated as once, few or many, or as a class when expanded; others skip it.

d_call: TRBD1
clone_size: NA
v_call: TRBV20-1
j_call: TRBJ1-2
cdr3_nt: TGCAGTGCTAGACCCGGACAGGGCGACTATGGCTACACCTTC
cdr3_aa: CSARPGQGDYGYTF

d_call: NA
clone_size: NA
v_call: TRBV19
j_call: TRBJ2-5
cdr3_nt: TGTGCCAGTAGTCGGGGCGGCAAGGAGGGGACCCAGTACTTC
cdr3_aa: CASSRGGKEGTQYF

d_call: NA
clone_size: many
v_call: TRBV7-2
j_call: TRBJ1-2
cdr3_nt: TGTGCCAGCAGCTATAGGGCTTGGGACTCCTACACCTTC
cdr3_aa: CASSYRAWDSYTF

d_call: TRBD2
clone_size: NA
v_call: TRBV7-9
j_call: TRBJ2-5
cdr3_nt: TGTGCCAGCAGCTTAGATGGCGGGAGTAGGCAAGAGACCCAGTACTTC
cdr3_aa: CASSLDGGSRQETQYF

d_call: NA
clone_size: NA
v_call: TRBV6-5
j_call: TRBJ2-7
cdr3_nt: TGTGCCAGCAGCACCGAGTGGTTCACCTACGAGCAGTACTTC
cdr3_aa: CASSTEWFTYEQYF

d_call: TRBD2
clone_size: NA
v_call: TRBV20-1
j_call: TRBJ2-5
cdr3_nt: TGCAGTGCTAGTGTACTAGCGGGAGGGCCACAAGAGACCCAGTACTTC
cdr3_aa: CSASVLAGGPQETQYF

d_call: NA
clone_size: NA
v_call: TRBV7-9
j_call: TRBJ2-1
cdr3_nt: TGTGCCAGCACCTTCCTAGCAAGCTCCTACAATGAGCAGTTCTTC
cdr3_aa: CASTFLASSYNEQFF

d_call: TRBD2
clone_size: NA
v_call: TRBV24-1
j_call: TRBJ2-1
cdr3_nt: TGTGCCACCAGTGACATGCCTAGCGGGAGCCGCGGGCAGTTCTTC
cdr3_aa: CATSDMPSGSRGQFF

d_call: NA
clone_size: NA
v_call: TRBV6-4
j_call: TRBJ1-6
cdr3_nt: TGTGCCAGCAGTGAATATAGGAATTCACCCCTCCACTTT
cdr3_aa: CASSEYRNSPLHF

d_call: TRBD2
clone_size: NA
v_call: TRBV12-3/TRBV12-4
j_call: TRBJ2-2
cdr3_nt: TGTGCCAGCAGTGTTGCGGGAGGCACCGGGGAGCTGTTTTTT
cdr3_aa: CASSVAGGTGELFF

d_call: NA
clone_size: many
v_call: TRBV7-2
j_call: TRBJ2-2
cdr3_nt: TGTGCCAGCAGCTTAACACGGGTCCTCTGGTCCGGGGAGCTGTTTTTT
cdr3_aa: CASSLTRVLWSGELFF

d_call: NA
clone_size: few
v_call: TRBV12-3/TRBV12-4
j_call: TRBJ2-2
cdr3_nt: TGTGCCAGCGCTGGGGTTGCCGGGGAGCTGTTTTTT
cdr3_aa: CASAGVAGELFF

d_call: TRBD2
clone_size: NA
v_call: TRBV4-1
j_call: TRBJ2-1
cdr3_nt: TGCGCCAGCAGCCAACACCCGACCGGGACTAGCGTATACAATGAGCAGTTCTTC
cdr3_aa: CASSQHPTGTSVYNEQFF

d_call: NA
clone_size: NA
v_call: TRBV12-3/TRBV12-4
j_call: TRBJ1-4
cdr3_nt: TGTGCCAGCAGTTTTTTCAGGGAGGGCGAAAAACTGTTTTTT
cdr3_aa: CASSFFREGEKLFF

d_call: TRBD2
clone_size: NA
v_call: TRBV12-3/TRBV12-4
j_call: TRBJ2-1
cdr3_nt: TGTGCCAGCAGTTTACTTAGCGGGAAGATTGAGCAGTTCTTC
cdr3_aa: CASSLLSGKIEQFF

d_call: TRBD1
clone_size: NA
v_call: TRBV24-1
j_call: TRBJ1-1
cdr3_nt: TGTGCCACGTCAGGGGGCTGGAACACTGAAGCTTTCTTT
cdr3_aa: CATSGGWNTEAFF

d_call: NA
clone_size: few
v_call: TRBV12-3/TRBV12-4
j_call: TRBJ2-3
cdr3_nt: TGTGCCAGCAGTTTGCAGGGTTTTGTCCCAACAGATACGCAGTATTTT
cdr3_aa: CASSLQGFVPTDTQYF

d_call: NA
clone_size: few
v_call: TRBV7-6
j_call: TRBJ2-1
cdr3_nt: TGTGCCAGCAGCCCCCCTAGAAGCTCCTACAATGAGCAGTTCTTC
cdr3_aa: CASSPPRSSYNEQFF

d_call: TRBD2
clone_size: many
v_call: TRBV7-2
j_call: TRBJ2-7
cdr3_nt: TGTGCCAGCAGCTTACGTAGCGGGGACTCCTACGAGCAGTACTTC
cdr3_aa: CASSLRSGDSYEQYF

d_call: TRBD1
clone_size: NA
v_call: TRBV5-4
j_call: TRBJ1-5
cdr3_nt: TGTGCCAGCAGCCTACAGGGGGTTATCAATCAGCCCCAGCATTTT
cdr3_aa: CASSLQGVINQPQHF

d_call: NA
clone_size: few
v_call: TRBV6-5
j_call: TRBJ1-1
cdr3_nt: TGTGCCAGCAGTTACTTGGGGGGCATGAACACTGAAGCTTTCTTT
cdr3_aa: CASSYLGGMNTEAFF

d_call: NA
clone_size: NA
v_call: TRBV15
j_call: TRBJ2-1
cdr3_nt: TGTGCCACCAGCAGAGATCCGAACAATGAGCAGTTCTTC
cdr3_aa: CATSRDPNNEQFF

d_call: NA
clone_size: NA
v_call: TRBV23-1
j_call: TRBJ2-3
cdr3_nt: TGCGCCAGCAGTCAATTGGAACTAGCACATAGCACAGATACGCAGTATTTT
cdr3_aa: CASSQLELAHSTDTQYF

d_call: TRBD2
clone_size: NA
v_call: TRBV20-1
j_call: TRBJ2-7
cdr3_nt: TGCAGTGCTCGACTAGCGGGAGACCGCGAGCAGTACTTC
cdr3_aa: CSARLAGDREQYF

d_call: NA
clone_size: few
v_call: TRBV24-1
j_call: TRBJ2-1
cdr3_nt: TGTGCCACCAGTGATTCCCACTATAATGAGCAGTTCTTC
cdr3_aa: CATSDSHYNEQFF

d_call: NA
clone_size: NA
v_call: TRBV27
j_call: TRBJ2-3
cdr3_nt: TGTGCCAGCAGGCTGGGGGCGGCTAGCACAGATACGCAGTATTTT
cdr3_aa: CASRLGAASTDTQYF

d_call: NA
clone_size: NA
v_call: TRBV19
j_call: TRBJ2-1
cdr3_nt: TGTGCCAGTAGTATGACGCGGGCCGTCTCCTACAATGAGCAGTTCTTC
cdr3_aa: CASSMTRAVSYNEQFF

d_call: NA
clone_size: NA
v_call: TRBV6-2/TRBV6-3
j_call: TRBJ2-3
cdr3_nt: TGTGCCAGCACCTCAAGGGGACCCAGCGGCTACACAGATACGCAGTATTTT
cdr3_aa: CASTSRGPSGYTDTQYF

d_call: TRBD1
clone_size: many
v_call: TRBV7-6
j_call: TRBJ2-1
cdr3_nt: TGTGCCAGCAGCTCAGTCCCGGGACAGGAGCAGTTCTTC
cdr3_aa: CASSSVPGQEQFF

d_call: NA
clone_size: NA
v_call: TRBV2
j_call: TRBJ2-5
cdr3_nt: TGTGCCAGCAGCCTGGAGTTCCAAGAGACCCAGTACTTC
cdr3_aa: CASSLEFQETQYF

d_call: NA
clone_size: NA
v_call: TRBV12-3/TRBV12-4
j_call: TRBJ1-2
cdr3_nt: TGTGCCAGCAGTTTTCCGATGCACTATGGCTACACCTTC
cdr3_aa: CASSFPMHYGYTF

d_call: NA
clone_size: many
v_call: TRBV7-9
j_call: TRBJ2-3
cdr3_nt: TGTGCCAGCAGCTCCGGTACGCAGTATTTT
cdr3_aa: CASSSGTQYF

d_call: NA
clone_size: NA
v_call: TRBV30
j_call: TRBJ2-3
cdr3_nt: TGTGCCTGGACCGACAGGACAGATACGCAGTATTTT
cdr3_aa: CAWTDRTDTQYF

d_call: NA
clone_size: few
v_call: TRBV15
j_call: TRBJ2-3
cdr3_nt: TGTGCCACCAGCGGACCCAGGGACGCAGATACGCAGTATTTT
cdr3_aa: CATSGPRDADTQYF

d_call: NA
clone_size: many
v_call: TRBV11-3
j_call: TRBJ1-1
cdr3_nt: TGTGCCAGCAGCTTACGGTGGGGCGGAAAAAACACTGAAGCTTTCTTT
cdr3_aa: CASSLRWGGKNTEAFF

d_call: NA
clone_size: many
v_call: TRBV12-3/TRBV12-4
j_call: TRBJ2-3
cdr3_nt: TGTGCCAGCAGCGTGCTAGCGACCACAGATACGCAGTATTTT
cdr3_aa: CASSVLATTDTQYF

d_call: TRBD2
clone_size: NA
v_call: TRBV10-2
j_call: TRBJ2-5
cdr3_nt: TGCGCCAGCAGTGGACTAGCGGGGACGCGAGAGACCCAGTACTTC
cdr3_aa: CASSGLAGTRETQYF

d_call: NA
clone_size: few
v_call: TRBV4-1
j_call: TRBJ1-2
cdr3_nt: TGCGCCAGCAGCCCTACACGGGTTGAGGGCTACACCTTC
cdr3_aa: CASSPTRVEGYTF

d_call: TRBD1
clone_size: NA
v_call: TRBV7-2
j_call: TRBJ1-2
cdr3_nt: TGTGCCAGCAGCTTAACGGGACAGGGAAATGATGTCGCCTTC
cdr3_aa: CASSLTGQGNDVAF

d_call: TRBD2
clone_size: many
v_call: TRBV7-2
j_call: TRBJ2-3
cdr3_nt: TGTGCCAGCAGCTTTCCTATGGGACTAGCGCACGTCTCCACAGATACGCAGTATTTT
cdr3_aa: CASSFPMGLAHVSTDTQYF

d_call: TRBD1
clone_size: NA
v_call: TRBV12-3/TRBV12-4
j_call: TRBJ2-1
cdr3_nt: TGTGCCAGCAGCCAAACCGGGACAGGGTTCAATGAGCAGTTCTTC
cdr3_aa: CASSQTGTGFNEQFF

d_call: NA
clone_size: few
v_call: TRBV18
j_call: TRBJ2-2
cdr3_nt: TGTGCCAGCTCCCCCCAGGGAAGCGCCGGGGAGCTGTTTTTT
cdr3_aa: CASSPQGSAGELFF

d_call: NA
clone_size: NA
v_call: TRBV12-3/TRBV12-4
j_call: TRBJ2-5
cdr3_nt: TGTGCCAGCAGTGTAGGTTTAGGAGAGACCCAGTACTTC
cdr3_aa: CASSVGLGETQYF

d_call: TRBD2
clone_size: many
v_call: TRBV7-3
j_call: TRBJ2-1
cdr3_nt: TGTGCCAGCAGCGCCATCGGGACTAGCCCCTACAATGAGCAGTTCTTC
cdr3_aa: CASSAIGTSPYNEQFF

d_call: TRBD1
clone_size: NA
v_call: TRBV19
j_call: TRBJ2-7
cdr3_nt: TGTGCCAGTAGTTTGACAGGGAAAGGCGAGCAGTACTTC
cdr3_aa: CASSLTGKGEQYF

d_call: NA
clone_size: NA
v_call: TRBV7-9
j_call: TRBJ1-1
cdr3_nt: TGTGCCAGCAGCTTGGCAGGGAGGAAGTACACTGAAGCTTTCTTT
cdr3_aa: CASSLAGRKYTEAFF